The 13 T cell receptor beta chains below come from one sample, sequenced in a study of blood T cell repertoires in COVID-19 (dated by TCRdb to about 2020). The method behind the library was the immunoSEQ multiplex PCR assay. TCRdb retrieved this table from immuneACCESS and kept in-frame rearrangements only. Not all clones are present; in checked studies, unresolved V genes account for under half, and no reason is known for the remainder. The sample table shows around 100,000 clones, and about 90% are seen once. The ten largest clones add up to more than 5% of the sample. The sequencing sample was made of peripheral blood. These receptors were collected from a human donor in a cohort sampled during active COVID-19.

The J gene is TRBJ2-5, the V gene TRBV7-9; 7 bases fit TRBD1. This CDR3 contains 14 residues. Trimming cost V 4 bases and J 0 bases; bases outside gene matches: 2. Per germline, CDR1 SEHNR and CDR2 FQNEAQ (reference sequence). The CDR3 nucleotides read TGTGCCAGCAGCTCGGGACAGAACCAAGAGACCCAGTACTTC. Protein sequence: CASSSGQNQETQYF.

The CDR3 DNA reads TGTGCCAGCAGTTTAGGGGGGTACGAGCAGTACTTC. Translating gives CASSLGGYEQYF. V and J are TRBV27 and TRBJ2-7; D possibly corresponds to TRBD2 (6 bases). The CDR3 is made up of 12 amino acids. Germline loops: CDR1 MNHEY, CDR2 SMNVEV (reference sequence). V gave up 2 bases and J gave up 4 bases, with 6 bases separating them.

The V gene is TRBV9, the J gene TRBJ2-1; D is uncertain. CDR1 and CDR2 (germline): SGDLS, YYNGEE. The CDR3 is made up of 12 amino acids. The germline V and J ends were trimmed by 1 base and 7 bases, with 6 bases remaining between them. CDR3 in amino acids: CASSVSSNEQFF. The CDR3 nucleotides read TGTGCCAGCAGCGTATCCAGTAATGAGCAGTTCTTC.

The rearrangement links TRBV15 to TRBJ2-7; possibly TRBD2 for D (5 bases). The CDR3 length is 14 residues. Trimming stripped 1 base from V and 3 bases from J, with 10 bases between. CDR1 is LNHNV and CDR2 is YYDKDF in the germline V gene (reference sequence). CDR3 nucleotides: TGTGCCACCAGCAGAGGTGGGAGTGTCTACGAGCAGTACTTC. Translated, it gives CATSRGGSVYEQYF.

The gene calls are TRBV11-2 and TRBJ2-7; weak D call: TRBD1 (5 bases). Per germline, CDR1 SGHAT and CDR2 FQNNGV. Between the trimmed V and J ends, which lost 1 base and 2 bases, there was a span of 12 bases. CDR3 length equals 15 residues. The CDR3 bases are TGTGCCAGCAGCTTAGTGGCAGGGATTGCCTACGAGCAGTACTTC. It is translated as CASSLVAGIAYEQYF.

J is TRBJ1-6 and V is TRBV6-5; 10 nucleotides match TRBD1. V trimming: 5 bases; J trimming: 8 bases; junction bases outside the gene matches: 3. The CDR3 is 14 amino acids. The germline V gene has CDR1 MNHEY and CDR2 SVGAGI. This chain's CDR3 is CASSTTGGDSPLHF. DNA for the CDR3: TGTGCCAGCAGTACGACAGGGGGCGATTCACCCCTCCACTTT.

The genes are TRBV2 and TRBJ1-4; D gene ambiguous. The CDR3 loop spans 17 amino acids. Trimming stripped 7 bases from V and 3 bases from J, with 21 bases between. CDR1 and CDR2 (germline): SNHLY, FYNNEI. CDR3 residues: CASTTGRLIGANEKLFF. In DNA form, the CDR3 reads TGTGCCAGCACTACCGGACGGCTGATCGGGGCTAATGAAAAACTGTTTTTT.

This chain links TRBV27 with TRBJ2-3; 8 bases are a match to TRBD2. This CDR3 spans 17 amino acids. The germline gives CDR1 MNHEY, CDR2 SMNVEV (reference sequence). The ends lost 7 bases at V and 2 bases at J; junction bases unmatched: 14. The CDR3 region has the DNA TGTGCCAGCATTCCACGCCTGGTAGCGGGGTTCACAGATACGCAGTATTTT. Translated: CASIPRLVAGFTDTQYF.

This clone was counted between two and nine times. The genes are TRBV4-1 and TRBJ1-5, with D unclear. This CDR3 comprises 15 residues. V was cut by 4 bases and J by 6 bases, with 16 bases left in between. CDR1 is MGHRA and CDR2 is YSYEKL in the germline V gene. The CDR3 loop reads CASSLTGGLGQPQHF. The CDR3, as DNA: TGCGCCAGCAGCCTAACGGGAGGGTTGGGTCAGCCCCAGCATTTT.

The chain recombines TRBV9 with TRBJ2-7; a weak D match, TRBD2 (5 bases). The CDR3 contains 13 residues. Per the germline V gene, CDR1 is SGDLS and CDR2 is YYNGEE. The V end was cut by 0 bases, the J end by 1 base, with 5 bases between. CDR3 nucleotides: TGTGCCAGCAGCGTAGCGGGGTCCTACGAGCAGTACTTC. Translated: CASSVAGSYEQYF.

The CDR3 reads CASSLGASELTNEQFF. CDR3 DNA sequence: TGTGCCAGCAGTTTAGGCGCCAGCGAGCTGACCAATGAGCAGTTCTTC. V gene TRBV28 combines with J gene TRBJ2-1; D remains ambiguous. V dropped 2 bases and J dropped 6 bases, with 17 bases sitting between them. Germline assignment: CDR1 MDHEN and CDR2 SYDVKM. CDR3 length equals 16 residues.

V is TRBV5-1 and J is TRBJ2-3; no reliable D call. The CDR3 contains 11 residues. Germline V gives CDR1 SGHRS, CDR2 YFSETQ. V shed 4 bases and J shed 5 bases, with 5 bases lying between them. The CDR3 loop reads CASSNKDTQYF. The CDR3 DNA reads TGCGCCAGCAGCAACAAAGATACGCAGTATTTT.

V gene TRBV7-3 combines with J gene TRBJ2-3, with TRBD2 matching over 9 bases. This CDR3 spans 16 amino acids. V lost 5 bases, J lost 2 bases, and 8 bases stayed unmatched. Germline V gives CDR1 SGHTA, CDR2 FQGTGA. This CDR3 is CASSQGTSRNTDTQYF. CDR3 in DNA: TGTGCCAGCAGCCAGGGGACTAGCCGAAACACAGATACGCAGTATTTT.